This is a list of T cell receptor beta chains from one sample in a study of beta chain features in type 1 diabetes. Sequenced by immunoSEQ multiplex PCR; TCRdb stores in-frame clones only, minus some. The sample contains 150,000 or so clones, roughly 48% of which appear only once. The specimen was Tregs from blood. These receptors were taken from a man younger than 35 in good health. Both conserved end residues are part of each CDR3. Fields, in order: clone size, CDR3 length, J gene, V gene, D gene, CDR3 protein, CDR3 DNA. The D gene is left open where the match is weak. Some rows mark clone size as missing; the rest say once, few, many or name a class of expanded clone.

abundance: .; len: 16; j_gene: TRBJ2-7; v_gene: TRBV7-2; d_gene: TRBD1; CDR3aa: CASSSFPGTGTYEQYF; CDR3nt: TGTGCCAGCAGCTCTTTCCCTGGGACAGGGACCTACGAGCAGTACTTC
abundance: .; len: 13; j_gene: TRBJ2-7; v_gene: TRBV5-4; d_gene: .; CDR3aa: CASSPGTRLEQYF; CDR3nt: TGTGCCAGCAGCCCCGGGACTCGCCTCGAGCAGTACTTC
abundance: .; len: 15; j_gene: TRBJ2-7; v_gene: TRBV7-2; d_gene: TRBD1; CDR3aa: CASSFVQGATYEQYF; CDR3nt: TGTGCCAGCAGCTTTGTGCAGGGGGCGACCTACGAGCAGTACTTC
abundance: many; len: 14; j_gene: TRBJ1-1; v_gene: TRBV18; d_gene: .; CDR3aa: CASSLRGGGVEAFF; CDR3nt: TGTGCCAGCTCACTCCGCGGGGGTGGCGTTGAAGCTTTCTTT
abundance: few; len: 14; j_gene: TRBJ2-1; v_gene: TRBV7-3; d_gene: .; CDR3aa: CASKRGPSYNEQFF; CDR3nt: TGTGCCAGTAAAAGGGGTCCGTCCTACAATGAGCAGTTCTTC
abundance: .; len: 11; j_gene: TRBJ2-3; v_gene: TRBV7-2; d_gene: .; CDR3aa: CASSFGRVSYF; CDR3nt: TGTGCCAGCAGCTTCGGGCGGGTCTCTTATTTT
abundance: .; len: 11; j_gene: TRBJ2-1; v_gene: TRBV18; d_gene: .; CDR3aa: CASSRSNEQFF; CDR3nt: TGTGCCAGCTCACGGAGCAATGAGCAGTTCTTC
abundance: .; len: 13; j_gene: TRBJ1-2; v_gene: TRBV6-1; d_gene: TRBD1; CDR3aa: CASSQPTGAGYTF; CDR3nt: TGTGCCAGCAGCCAACCGACAGGGGCTGGCTACACCTTC
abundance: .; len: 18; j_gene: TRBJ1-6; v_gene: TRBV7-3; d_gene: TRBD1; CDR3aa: CASSLAPGQGAVGSPLHF; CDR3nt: TGTGCCAGCAGCTTAGCCCCGGGACAGGGGGCTGTTGGTTCACCCCTCCACTTT
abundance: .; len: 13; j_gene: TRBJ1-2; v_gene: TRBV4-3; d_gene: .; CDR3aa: CASSQGSRDRYTF; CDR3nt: TGCGCCAGCAGCCAAGGATCCAGGGATCGCTACACCTTC
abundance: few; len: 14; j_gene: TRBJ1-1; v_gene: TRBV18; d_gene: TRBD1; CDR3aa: CASSPQGANTEAFF; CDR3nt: TGTGCCAGCTCACCACAGGGGGCGAACACTGAAGCTTTCTTT
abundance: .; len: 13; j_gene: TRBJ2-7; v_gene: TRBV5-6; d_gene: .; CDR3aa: CASSLVQGYEQYF; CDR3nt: TGTGCCAGCAGCTTGGTGCAGGGCTACGAGCAGTACTTC
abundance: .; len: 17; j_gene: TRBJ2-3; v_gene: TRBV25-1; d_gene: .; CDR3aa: CASSWGPGPPSTDTQYF; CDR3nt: TGTGCCAGCAGTTGGGGGCCAGGGCCTCCTAGCACAGATACGCAGTATTTT
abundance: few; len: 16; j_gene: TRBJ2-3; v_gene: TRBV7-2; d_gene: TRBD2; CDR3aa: CASSLVAGGPQNTQYF; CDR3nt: TGTGCCAGCAGCTTAGTTGCGGGGGGACCACAGAATACGCAGTATTTT
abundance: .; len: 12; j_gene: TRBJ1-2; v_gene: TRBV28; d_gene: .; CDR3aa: CASSLYQGLYTF; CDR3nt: TGTGCCAGCAGTTTATATCAGGGACTCTACACCTTC
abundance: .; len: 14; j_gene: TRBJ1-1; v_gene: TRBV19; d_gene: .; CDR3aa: CASTTWQTRTEAFF; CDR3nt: TGTGCCAGTACCACTTGGCAGACGAGGACTGAAGCCTTCTTT
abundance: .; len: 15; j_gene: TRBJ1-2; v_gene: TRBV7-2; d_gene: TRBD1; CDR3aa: CASSLVSGQGYGYTF; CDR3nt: TGTGCCAGCAGCTTAGTTTCGGGACAGGGCTATGGCTACACCTTC
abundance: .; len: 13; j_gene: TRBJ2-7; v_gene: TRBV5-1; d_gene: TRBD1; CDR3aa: CASRGQSGYEQYF; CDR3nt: TGCGCCAGCAGGGGACAGAGTGGCTACGAGCAGTACTTC
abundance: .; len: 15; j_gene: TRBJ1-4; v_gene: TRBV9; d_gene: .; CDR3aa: CASSARGLNNEKLFF; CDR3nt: TGTGCCAGCAGCGCGCGGGGACTAAATAATGAAAAACTGTTTTTT
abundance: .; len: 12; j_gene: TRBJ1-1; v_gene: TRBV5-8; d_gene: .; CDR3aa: CASSSILNGAFF; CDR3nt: TGTGCCAGCAGCTCTATACTTAACGGGGCTTTCTTT
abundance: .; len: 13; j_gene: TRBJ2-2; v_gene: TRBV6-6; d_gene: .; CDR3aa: CASRNSNTGELFF; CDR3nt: TGTGCCAGCAGGAACAGCAACACCGGGGAGCTGTTTTTT
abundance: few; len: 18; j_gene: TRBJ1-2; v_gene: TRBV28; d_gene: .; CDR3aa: CASSRPRDRGRSNYGYTF; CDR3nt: TGTGCCAGCAGCCGGCCCAGGGACCGCGGGAGGAGTAACTATGGCTACACCTTC
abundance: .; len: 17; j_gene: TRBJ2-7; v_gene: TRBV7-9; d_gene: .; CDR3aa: CASSPPVGRETHYEQYF; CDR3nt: TGTGCCAGCAGCCCACCTGTCGGCAGGGAAACACACTACGAGCAGTACTTC
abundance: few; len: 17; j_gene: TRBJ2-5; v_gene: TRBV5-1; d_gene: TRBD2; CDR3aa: CASSFGTSGGPQETQYF; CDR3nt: TGCGCCAGCAGCTTCGGGACTAGCGGGGGACCCCAAGAGACCCAGTACTTC
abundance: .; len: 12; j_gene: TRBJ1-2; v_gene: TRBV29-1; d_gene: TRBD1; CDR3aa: CSAGTANYGYTF; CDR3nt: TGCAGCGCCGGGACAGCTAACTATGGCTACACCTTC
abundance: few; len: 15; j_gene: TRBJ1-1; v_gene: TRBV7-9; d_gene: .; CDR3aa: CASSLVYSGRTEAFF; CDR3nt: TGTGCCAGCAGCTTAGTGTATTCGGGGAGGACTGAAGCTTTCTTT
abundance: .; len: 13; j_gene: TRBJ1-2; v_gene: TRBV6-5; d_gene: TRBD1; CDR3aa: CASRTTGQGGYTF; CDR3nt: TGTGCCAGCAGGACCACCGGACAGGGGGGCTACACCTTC
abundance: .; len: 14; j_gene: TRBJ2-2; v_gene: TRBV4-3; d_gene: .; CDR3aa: CASSHSGNAGELFF; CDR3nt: TGCGCCAGCAGCCATTCGGGTAATGCCGGGGAGCTGTTTTTT
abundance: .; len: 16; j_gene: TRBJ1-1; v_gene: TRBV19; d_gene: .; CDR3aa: CATRYSHGLPNTEAFF; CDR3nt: TGTGCCACCAGATATTCCCACGGGTTACCGAACACTGAAGCTTTCTTT
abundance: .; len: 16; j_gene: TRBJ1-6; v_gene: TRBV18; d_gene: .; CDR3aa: CASSSGRGTYNSPLHF; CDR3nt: TGTGCCAGCTCGTCAGGAAGGGGAACCTATAATTCACCCCTCCACTTT
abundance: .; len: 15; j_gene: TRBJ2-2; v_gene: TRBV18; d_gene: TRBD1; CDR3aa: CASSPRTGGTGELFF; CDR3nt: TGTGCCAGCTCACCCAGGACAGGGGGAACCGGGGAGCTGTTTTTT
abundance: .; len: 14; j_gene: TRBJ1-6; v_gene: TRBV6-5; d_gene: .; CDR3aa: CASSYWTLNSPLHF; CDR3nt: TGTGCCAGCAGTTACTGGACTCTCAATTCACCCCTCCACTTT
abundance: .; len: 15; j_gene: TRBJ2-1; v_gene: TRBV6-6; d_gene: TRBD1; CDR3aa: CASRDPGTGVNEQFF; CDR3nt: TGTGCCAGCAGGGACCCCGGGACAGGGGTCAATGAGCAGTTCTTC
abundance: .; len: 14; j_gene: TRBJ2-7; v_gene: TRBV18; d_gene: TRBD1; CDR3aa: CASSPGTAPYEQYF; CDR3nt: TGTGCCAGCTCACCGGGGACAGCACCCTACGAGCAGTACTTC
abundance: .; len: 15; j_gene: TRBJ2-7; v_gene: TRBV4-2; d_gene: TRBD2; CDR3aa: CASSQVGGADKEQYF; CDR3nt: TGTGCCAGCAGCCAAGTGGGAGGGGCTGATAAGGAGCAGTACTTC
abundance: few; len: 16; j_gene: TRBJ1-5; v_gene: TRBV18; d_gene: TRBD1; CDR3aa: CASSPETGGGNQPQHF; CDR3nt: TGTGCCAGCTCACCAGAGACAGGGGGTGGAAATCAGCCCCAGCATTTT
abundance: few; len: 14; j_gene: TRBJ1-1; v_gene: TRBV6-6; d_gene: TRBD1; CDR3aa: CASKMGQWGTEAFF; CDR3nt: TGTGCCAGCAAAATGGGACAGTGGGGGACTGAAGCTTTCTTT
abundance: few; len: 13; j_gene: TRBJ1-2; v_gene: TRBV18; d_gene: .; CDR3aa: CASSPQGLYGYTF; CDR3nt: TGTGCCAGCTCACCCCAAGGACTCTATGGCTACACCTTC
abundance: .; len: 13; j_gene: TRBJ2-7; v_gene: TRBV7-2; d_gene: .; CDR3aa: CASSVSFSYEQYF; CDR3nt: TGTGCCAGCAGCGTCTCTTTCTCCTACGAGCAGTACTTC
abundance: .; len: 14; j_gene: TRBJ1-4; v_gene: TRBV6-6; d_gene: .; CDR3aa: CASSWMVWSEKLFF; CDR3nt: TGTGCCAGCAGTTGGATGGTGTGGAGTGAAAAACTGTTTTTT
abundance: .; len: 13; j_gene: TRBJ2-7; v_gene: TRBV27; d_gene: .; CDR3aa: CASSFAGEYEQYF; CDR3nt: TGTGCCAGCAGTTTTGCAGGGGAGTACGAGCAGTACTTC
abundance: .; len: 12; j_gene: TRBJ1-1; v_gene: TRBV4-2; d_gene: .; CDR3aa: CASSQDRARAFF; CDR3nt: TGTGCCAGCAGCCAAGACAGGGCAAGGGCTTTCTTT
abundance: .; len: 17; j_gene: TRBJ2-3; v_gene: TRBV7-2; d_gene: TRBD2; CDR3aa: CASSLTLAGGFTDTQYF; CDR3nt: TGTGCCAGCAGCCTAACGTTAGCGGGGGGGTTCACAGATACGCAGTATTTT
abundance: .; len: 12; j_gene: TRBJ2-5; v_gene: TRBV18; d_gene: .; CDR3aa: CASLSTKETQYF; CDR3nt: TGTGCCAGCCTCTCAACAAAAGAGACCCAGTACTTC